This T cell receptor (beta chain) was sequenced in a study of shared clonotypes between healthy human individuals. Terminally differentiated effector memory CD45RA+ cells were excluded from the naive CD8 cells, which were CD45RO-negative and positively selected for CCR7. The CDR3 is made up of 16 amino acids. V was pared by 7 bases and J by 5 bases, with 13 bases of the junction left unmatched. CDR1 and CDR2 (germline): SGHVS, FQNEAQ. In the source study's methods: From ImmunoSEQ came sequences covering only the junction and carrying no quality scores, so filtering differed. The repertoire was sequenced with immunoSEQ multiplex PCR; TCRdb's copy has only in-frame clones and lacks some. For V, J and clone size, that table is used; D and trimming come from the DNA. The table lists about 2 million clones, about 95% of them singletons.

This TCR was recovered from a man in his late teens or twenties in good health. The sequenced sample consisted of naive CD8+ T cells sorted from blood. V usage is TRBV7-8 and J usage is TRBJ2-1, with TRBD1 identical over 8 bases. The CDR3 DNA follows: TGTGCCAGCACGGGTGGAGAGACAGGGGTCGACAATGAGCAGTTCTTC. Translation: CASTGGETGVDNEQFF.